These 23 T cell receptor beta chains originate from one sample sequenced in a study of siplizumab effects on memory and regulatory T cells. This table comes from immunoSEQ multiplex PCR, and its TCRdb copy is limited to in-frame clones, with some not included. The sample consists of some 56,000 clones, 95% to 98% of them appearing once. Sample: naive CD8+ T cells sorted from blood. These receptors all stem from a human donor in good health.

This sequence joins TRBV30 and TRBJ2-2; perhaps TRBD1 as D (5 bases). Deletions cut 8 bases from V and 3 bases from J, with 19 bases between. Per the germline V gene, CDR1 is GTSNPN and CDR2 is SVGIG (reference sequence). The CDR3 is 15 residues long. CDR3 loop: CARDSSLSDTGELFF. CDR3 sequence (DNA): TGTGCCAGAGACAGCTCCTTAAGTGACACCGGGGAGCTGTTTTTT.

This clone has a single count. This chain links TRBV25-1 with TRBJ1-2; TRBD1 is a possible D gene (5 bases). Deletions cut 3 bases from V and 4 bases from J, with 12 bases between. Per the germline V gene, CDR1 is MGHDK and CDR2 is SYGVNS. CDR3 length equals 14 residues. The CDR3 loop is CASSEAGLRYGYTF. The DNA of the CDR3 is TGTGCCAGCAGTGAGGCAGGGCTGCGCTATGGCTACACCTTC.

V and J are TRBV5-1 and TRBJ2-3, with D maybe TRBD2 (6 bases). Per the germline V gene, CDR1 is SGHRS and CDR2 is YFSETQ. The CDR3 covers 16 residues. The V end lost 3 bases, the J end lost 4 bases, and 18 bases lay between the germline ends. CDR3 amino acids: CASSSDSGGVPDTQYF. The DNA for the CDR3 is TGCGCCAGCAGCTCCGACAGTGGAGGGGTCCCAGATACGCAGTATTTT.

As concerns this clone: The sample has other DNA sequences that encode this CDR3 too. V and J are TRBV13 and TRBJ2-1; a weak D match, TRBD2 (5 bases). Germline assignment: CDR1 PRHDT and CDR2 FYEKMQ (reference sequence). CDR3 size: 15 residues. V was trimmed by 4 bases and J by 6 bases, leaving 16 bases between them. CDR3 nucleotides: TGTGCCAGCAGCTCGGGCAGTGGGAGTGTCAATGAGCAGTTCTTC. It specifies CASSSGSGSVNEQFF. Filled out from reference TRBV13 and TRBJ2-1, the complete variable domain reads AAGVIQSPRHLIKEKRETATLKCYPIPRHDTVYWYQQGPGQDPQFLISFYEKMQSDKGSIPDRFSAQQFSDYHSELNMSSLELGDSALYFCASSSGSGSVNEQFFGPGTRLTVL.

The V and J genes are TRBV30 and TRBJ2-3; D may be TRBD1 (6 bases). Per germline, CDR1 GTSNPN and CDR2 SVGIG (reference sequence). The CDR3 loop spans 11 amino acids. Deletions cut 4 bases from V and 4 bases from J, with 6 bases between. The CDR3 DNA follows: TGTGCCTGGACAGGGGCAGATACGCAGTATTTT. Translated: CAWTGADTQYF.

This CDR3 reads CASRLPGAVEQFF. The DNA for the CDR3 is TGTGCCAGCAGACTTCCAGGAGCGGTTGAGCAGTTCTTC. The chain has TRBV7-2 and TRBJ2-1; TRBD2 might be the D (5 bases). Germline-derived CDR1 and CDR2 are SGHTA and FQGNSA. The CDR3 has 13 amino acids. The ends were cut back, 6 bases at V and 9 bases at J, with 15 bases in the middle.

The V call is TRBV4-1, the J call TRBJ1-1, with TRBD1 matching 7 bases. Germline trimming cut 4 bases from V and 5 bases from J; bases unmatched to any gene: 10. CDR1 is MGHRA and CDR2 is YSYEKL in the germline V gene. The CDR3 is made up of 15 amino acids. The CDR3 loop reads CASSRTREQGTEAFF. CDR3 DNA sequence: TGCGCCAGCAGCCGAACTAGGGAACAGGGGACTGAAGCTTTCTTT.

The genes are TRBV6-1 and TRBJ2-2; TRBD1 or TRBD2 may be the D gene (5 bases each). The ends were cut back, 10 bases at V and 8 bases at J, with 20 bases in the middle. CDR3 length: 14 residues. Looked up from germline, CDR1 is MNHNS and CDR2 is SASEGT. In nucleotides, the CDR3 is TGTGCCACATCCCTCGGGACCGCAATGGGGGAGCTGTTTTTT. Encoded protein: CATSLGTAMGELFF.

The chain joins TRBV30 to TRBJ2-2; TRBD1 might be the D (5 bases). The CDR3 runs to 11 residues. Germline V gene sequence: CDR1 GTSNPN, CDR2 SVGIG (reference sequence). V lost 5 bases and J lost 7, with 8 bases in between. The CDR3 coding sequence is TGTGCCTGGGTCCAGGGCGGGGAGCTGTTTTTT. As protein: CAWVQGGELFF.

V usage is TRBV4-1 and J usage is TRBJ2-2; D is perhaps TRBD1 (6 bases). V was cut by 1 base and J by 0 bases, with 6 bases left in between. Germline CDR1 reads MGHRA; CDR2 reads YSYEKL. The CDR3 consists of 15 residues. The CDR3 reads CASSQGQANTGELFF. For the CDR3, the DNA is TGCGCCAGCAGCCAAGGACAGGCGAACACCGGGGAGCTGTTTTTT.

The rearrangement uses TRBV7-8 and TRBJ2-7, with D unresolved. CDR1 is SGHVS, CDR2 FQNEAQ, per germline. With 1 base removed from V and 3 bases from J, the gap between germline ends came to 4 bases. This CDR3 spans 12 amino acids. As DNA, the CDR3 is TGTGCCAGCAGCTTAGTGTTCTACGAGCAGTACTTC. The encoded protein is CASSLVFYEQYF.

The gene calls are TRBV7-2 and TRBJ1-2; D is ambiguous. The CDR3 sequence is 13 residues long. V lost 2 bases and J 4 bases, leaving 8 bases between the germline ends. In germline, CDR1 is SGHTA, CDR2 FQGNSA. CDR3 sequence reads: CASSLTASYGYTF. The CDR3 DNA sequence: TGTGCCAGCAGCTTAACGGCAAGCTATGGCTACACCTTC.

The chain links TRBV7-9 to TRBJ1-1; weak D call: TRBD1 (5 bases). Germline CDR1 SEHNR, CDR2 FQNEAQ (reference sequence). The CDR3 runs 14 residues. The V end was cut by 5 bases, the J end by 2 bases, with 12 bases between. In DNA, the CDR3 is TGTGCCAGCAGCCCCTATGGGGGAAACACTGAAGCTTTCTTT. It codes for CASSPYGGNTEAFF.

The chain uses TRBV6-5 and TRBJ2-3; TRBD2 might be the D (6 bases). The CDR3 runs 16 residues. Germline V CDR1 and CDR2: MNHEY, SVGAGI. Trimming left V 2 bases short and J 0 bases short, with 12 bases between. CDR3 nucleotide sequence: TGTGCCAGCAGTTACGGCCGGGACTTGAGCACAGATACGCAGTATTTT. It translates to CASSYGRDLSTDTQYF.

The chain uses TRBV4-1 and TRBJ1-1; D is unresolved. Trimming left V 3 bases short and J 2 bases short, with 10 bases between. The CDR3 extends over 14 amino acids. CDR1 is MGHRA and CDR2 is YSYEKL in the germline V gene. CDR3 sequence reads: CASSHWDPNTEAFF. CDR3 coding DNA: TGCGCCAGCAGCCACTGGGATCCAAACACTGAAGCTTTCTTT.

The V gene is TRBV11-2, the J gene TRBJ2-7, with 10 bases lining up with TRBD1. Germline values: CDR1 SGHAT, CDR2 FQNNGV. V was clipped by 3 bases and J by 6 bases; unmatched bases: 5. This CDR3 has 14 amino acids. The CDR3 nucleotides are TGTGCCAGCAGCTTGCTGGGACAGGGGAGCGAGCAGTACTTC. Translation gives CASSLLGQGSEQYF.

The chain combines TRBV4-1 with TRBJ2-2, with a tentative D call TRBD2 (6 bases). Germline assignment: CDR1 MGHRA and CDR2 YSYEKL. V lost 0 bases, J lost 5 bases, and 13 bases lay in between. This CDR3 contains 16 residues. The CDR3 nucleotides are TGCGCCAGCAGCCAAGACCCCGGGGCGGGAACCGGGGAGCTGTTTTTT. This gives the protein CASSQDPGAGTGELFF.

The V gene is TRBV7-9, the J gene TRBJ2-1; 11 bases match TRBD2. The CDR3 extends over 16 amino acids. CDR1 and CDR2 (germline): SEHNR, FQNEAQ (reference sequence). Unmatched junction bases numbered 5, after V lost 5 bases and J lost 2 bases. CDR3 in amino acids: CASSAKLAGAYNEQFF. DNA for the CDR3: TGTGCCAGCAGCGCAAAACTAGCGGGGGCCTACAATGAGCAGTTCTTC.

In the case of this clone: One end of the junction is discordant with germline, which a read error may explain. The rearrangement links TRBV7-2 to TRBJ1-2; 8 nucleotides line up with TRBD1. The CDR3 is made up of 14 amino acids. Germline CDR1 is SGHTA and CDR2 is FQGNSA. The CDR3 is CASSLDPGGDTLNF. CDR3 coding DNA: TGTGCCAGCAGCTTAGACCCAGGGGGCGATACCCTTAACTTC. The entire variable domain, with the rest obtained from reference TRBV7-2 and TRBJ1-2, is as follows: GAGVSQSPSNKVTEKGKDVELRCDPISGHTALYWYRQSLGQGLEFLIYFQGNSAPDKSGLPSDRFSAERTGGSVSTLTIQRTQQEDSAVYLCASSLDPGGDTLNFGSGTRLTVV.

The chain has TRBV4-1 and TRBJ1-3; D is ambiguous. This CDR3 has 15 amino acids. Deletions cut 0 bases from V and 2 bases from J, with 8 bases between. Per germline, CDR1 MGHRA and CDR2 YSYEKL. The CDR3 DNA is TGCGCCAGCAGCCAAGATTGGAATCCTGGAAACACCATATATTTT. Protein sequence: CASSQDWNPGNTIYF.

CDR3 nucleotide sequence: TGTGCCAGCAGTGAAGGACTAGCGGGAGGCCTCTACGAGCAGTACTTC. It encodes CASSEGLAGGLYEQYF. The gene calls are TRBV6-1 and TRBJ2-7; 13 positions match TRBD2. CDR1 is MNHNS and CDR2 is SASEGT in the germline V gene. This CDR3 comprises 16 residues. With 1 base clipped from V and 3 bases from J, the junction kept 3 bases outside the gene matches.

This chain uses TRBV7-2 with TRBJ2-7; D gene unclear. V lost 1 base and J 6 bases, leaving 13 bases between the germline ends. Germline values: CDR1 SGHTA, CDR2 FQGNSA. This CDR3 has 14 amino acids. In nucleotides, the CDR3 is TGTGCCAGCAGCTTAGAAAGTCAGACGGGCGAGCAGTACTTC. Amino acids: CASSLESQTGEQYF.

This clone has just one count. The genes are TRBV30 and TRBJ2-1, with D uncertain. This CDR3 is 14 amino acids long. Between the trimmed V and J ends, which lost 2 bases and 6 bases, there was a span of 14 bases. CDR1 and CDR2 (germline): GTSNPN, SVGIG (reference sequence). CDR3 in DNA: TGTGCCTGGAGTATGGGCAGCGTTGGCAATGAGCAGTTCTTC. It yields the protein CAWSMGSVGNEQFF.